The entry below gives a single TCR beta chain sequence along with its context. Per the original methods: Reference gene primer amplification gave estimated nucleated cell counts. Generated by immunoSEQ multiplex PCR, the TCRdb table keeps only in-frame clones and is missing some. That table supplies the V and J calls and clone size; D and trimming were determined from the DNA. The sample records around 190,000 clones, about 79% being singletons. These data come from a study of blood T cell repertoires in COVID-19. In the study overall: Sources were T cells, B-cell-depleted T cells, or PBMCs; the material itself was cDNA or gDNA.

The germline V gene encodes CDR1 MDHEN and CDR2 SYDVKM. The CDR3 contains 16 residues. Between the trimmed V and J ends, which lost 7 bases and 2 bases, there was a span of 20 bases. The chain links TRBV28 to TRBJ2-5; possibly TRBD1 for D (5 bases). The TCR originated in a human donor in a cohort sampled during active COVID-19. Sequencing input: peripheral blood. The CDR3 is CASTPGLAGWQETQYF. CDR3 in DNA: TGTGCCAGCACGCCAGGATTGGCAGGGTGGCAAGAGACCCAGTACTTC.